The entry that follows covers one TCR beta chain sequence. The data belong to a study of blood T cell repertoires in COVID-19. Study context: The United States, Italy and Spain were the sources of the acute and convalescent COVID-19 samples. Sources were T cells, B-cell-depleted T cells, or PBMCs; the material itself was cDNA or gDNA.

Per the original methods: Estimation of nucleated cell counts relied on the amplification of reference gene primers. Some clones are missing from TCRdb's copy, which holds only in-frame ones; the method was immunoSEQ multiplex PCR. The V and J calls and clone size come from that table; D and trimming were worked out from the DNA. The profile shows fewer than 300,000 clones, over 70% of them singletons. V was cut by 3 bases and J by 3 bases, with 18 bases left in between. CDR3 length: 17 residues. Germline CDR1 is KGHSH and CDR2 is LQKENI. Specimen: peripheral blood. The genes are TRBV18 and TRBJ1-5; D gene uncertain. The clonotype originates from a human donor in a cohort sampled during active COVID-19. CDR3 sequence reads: CASSPPEVTRPNQPQHF. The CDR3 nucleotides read TGTGCCAGCTCACCCCCCGAGGTCACTCGGCCCAATCAGCCCCAGCATTTT.